These T cell receptor beta chains were read from a single sample in a study of blood T cell repertoires in COVID-19. Generated by immunoSEQ multiplex PCR, the TCRdb table keeps only in-frame clones and is missing some. The table shows under 350,000 clones, with approximately 84% occurring only once. Sequencing was done on a sample of PBMCs or T cells enriched from blood (not recorded which). The source of these receptors is a man aged 30 to 45 who had recovered from COVID-19. Each CDR3 is given with its conserved first and last residue. D genes are given only for firm matches. Rows may omit the clone size; those that give it use once, few, many or a size class.

v_gene	d_gene	abundance	j_gene	CDR3aa	CDR3nt
TRBV11-3	-	-	TRBJ2-2	CASSSGNANTGELFF	TGTGCCAGCAGCTCAGGGAACGCGAACACCGGGGAGCTGTTTTTT
TRBV7-9	-	-	TRBJ1-4	CASSLRGRDEKLFF	TGTGCCAGCAGCCTCCGAGGGAGGGATGAAAAACTGTTTTTT
TRBV2	TRBD1	-	TRBJ2-2	CASSEIQGATGELFF	TGTGCCAGCAGTGAAATACAGGGGGCCACCGGGGAGCTGTTTTTT
TRBV11-3	-	-	TRBJ2-1	CASSPGGADEQFF	TGTGCCAGCAGCCCCGGGGGTGCGGATGAGCAGTTCTTC
TRBV11-3	TRBD2	-	TRBJ2-3	CASSLGWRELTDTQYF	TGTGCCAGCAGCTTAGGGTGGCGGGAGCTCACAGATACGCAGTATTTT
TRBV11-3	-	once	TRBJ2-5	CASSLNAIQETQYF	TGTGCCAGCAGCTTAAACGCGATCCAAGAGACCCAGTACTTC
TRBV19	TRBD1	-	TRBJ1-2	CASSMGQGVSRYGYTF	TGTGCCAGTAGTATGGGACAGGGGGTCTCCCGTTATGGCTACACCTTC
TRBV13	-	few	TRBJ2-7	CASAERGTITRTYEQYF	TGTGCCAGCGCCGAGAGAGGTACAATAACCCGAACCTACGAGCAGTACTTC
TRBV19	-	few	TRBJ1-5	CASSPQGGQPQHF	TGTGCCAGTAGTCCCCAGGGAGGACAGCCCCAGCATTTT
TRBV14	TRBD2	-	TRBJ2-3	CASSPWTSGGSTDTQYF	TGTGCCAGCAGCCCCTGGACTAGCGGGGGTAGCACAGATACGCAGTATTTT